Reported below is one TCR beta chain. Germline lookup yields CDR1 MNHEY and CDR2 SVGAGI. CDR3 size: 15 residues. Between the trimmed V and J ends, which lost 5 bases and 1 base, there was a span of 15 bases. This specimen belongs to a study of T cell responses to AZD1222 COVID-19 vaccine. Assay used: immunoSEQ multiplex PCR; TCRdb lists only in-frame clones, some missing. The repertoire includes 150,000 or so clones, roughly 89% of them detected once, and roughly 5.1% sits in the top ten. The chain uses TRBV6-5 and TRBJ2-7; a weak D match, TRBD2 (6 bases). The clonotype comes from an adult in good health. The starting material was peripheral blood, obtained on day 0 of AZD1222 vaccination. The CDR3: CASSQTSIESYEQYF. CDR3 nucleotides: TGTGCCAGCAGTCAGACTAGTATTGAATCCTACGAGCAGTACTTC.